These T cell receptor beta chains were read from a single sample in a study of blood T cell repertoires in COVID-19. The assay was immunoSEQ multiplex PCR, and TCRdb's table has in-frame clones only and misses some. Among about 150,000 clones listed, roughly 90% were seen once. Material for sequencing was peripheral blood. These TCRs come from a woman between 50 and 59 years old with acute or convalescent COVID-19. Both conserved end residues are part of each CDR3. Each record gives: V gene, J gene, clone size, D gene, CDR3 DNA, CDR3 protein. D genes are given only for firm matches. Some rows have no size entry. The others give once, few or many, or a class for an expanded clone.

v_call: TRBV28; j_call: TRBJ1-2; clone_size: NA; d_call: NA; cdr3_nt: TGTGCCAGCAGTCCCAGCTATGGCTACACCTTC; cdr3_aa: CASSPSYGYTF
v_call: TRBV3-1/TRBV3-2; j_call: TRBJ2-5; clone_size: NA; d_call: NA; cdr3_nt: TGTGCCAGCAGCCAACAACCGCACTCCCAAGAGACCCAGTACTTC; cdr3_aa: CASSQQPHSQETQYF
v_call: TRBV5-6; j_call: TRBJ2-7; clone_size: NA; d_call: NA; cdr3_nt: TGTGCCAGCAGCCGGGGGGCGGACAGCTCCTACGAGCAGTACTTC; cdr3_aa: CASSRGADSSYEQYF
v_call: TRBV7-3; j_call: TRBJ1-1; clone_size: NA; d_call: TRBD1; cdr3_nt: TGTGCCAGCAGCCCCTACGGCCTACAGGGGATGTCTTTCTTT; cdr3_aa: CASSPYGLQGMSFF
v_call: TRBV4-1; j_call: TRBJ2-1; clone_size: NA; d_call: TRBD2; cdr3_nt: TGCGCCAGCAGCCAAGGTAGCGGGGCGTACAATGAGCAGTTCTTC; cdr3_aa: CASSQGSGAYNEQFF
v_call: TRBV30; j_call: TRBJ1-5; clone_size: NA; d_call: NA; cdr3_nt: TGTGCCTGGAGACCGGGACATACTAGCAATCAGCCCCAGCATTTT; cdr3_aa: CAWRPGHTSNQPQHF
v_call: TRBV11-3; j_call: TRBJ2-1; clone_size: NA; d_call: TRBD2; cdr3_nt: TGTGCCAGCAGCTCCATACTAGCGGGGGGTTTCAATGAGCAGTTCTTC; cdr3_aa: CASSSILAGGFNEQFF
v_call: TRBV5-5; j_call: TRBJ2-3; clone_size: NA; d_call: NA; cdr3_nt: TGTGCCAGCGGGAGGAAAACAGATACGCAGTATTTT; cdr3_aa: CASGRKTDTQYF
v_call: TRBV12-3/TRBV12-4; j_call: TRBJ1-2; clone_size: NA; d_call: NA; cdr3_nt: TGTGCCAGCAGTTCAGGGTTGGATGGCTACACCTTC; cdr3_aa: CASSSGLDGYTF
v_call: TRBV6-5; j_call: TRBJ2-1; clone_size: NA; d_call: TRBD1; cdr3_nt: TGTGCCAGCAGTTCGGGACAGGCCCTTTCCTACAATGAGCAGTTCTTC; cdr3_aa: CASSSGQALSYNEQFF
v_call: TRBV28; j_call: TRBJ2-1; clone_size: once; d_call: NA; cdr3_nt: TGTGCCAGCAGTAGCCCAGGGTGGGGTAGCTCCTACAATGAGCAGTTCTTC; cdr3_aa: CASSSPGWGSSYNEQFF
v_call: TRBV6-5; j_call: TRBJ2-5; clone_size: NA; d_call: NA; cdr3_nt: TGTGCCAGCAGTTACGATATAACAGGGAGCGAGACCCAGTACTTC; cdr3_aa: CASSYDITGSETQYF
v_call: TRBV7-9; j_call: TRBJ1-4; clone_size: NA; d_call: TRBD1; cdr3_nt: TGTGCCAGCAGCGCCCGGACAGGGGGGCATGAAAAACTGTTTTTT; cdr3_aa: CASSARTGGHEKLFF
v_call: TRBV5-1; j_call: TRBJ1-1; clone_size: NA; d_call: TRBD1; cdr3_nt: TGCGCCAGCAGCTTGGCACAGGGGGGTGGCACTGAAGCTTTCTTT; cdr3_aa: CASSLAQGGGTEAFF
v_call: TRBV10-2; j_call: TRBJ2-7; clone_size: once; d_call: TRBD2; cdr3_nt: TGCGCCAGTCGACTAGCGGGAGCGCACGAGCAGTACTTC; cdr3_aa: CASRLAGAHEQYF
v_call: TRBV12-3/TRBV12-4; j_call: TRBJ1-1; clone_size: NA; d_call: NA; cdr3_nt: TGTGCCAGCAGTTTAGAAGAGCCAACTGAAGCTTTCTTT; cdr3_aa: CASSLEEPTEAFF
v_call: TRBV18; j_call: TRBJ2-1; clone_size: NA; d_call: NA; cdr3_nt: TGTGCCAGCTCACCAAGGGCGGGTAGCTCCTACAATGAGCAGTTCTTC; cdr3_aa: CASSPRAGSSYNEQFF
v_call: TRBV5-6; j_call: TRBJ1-6; clone_size: NA; d_call: NA; cdr3_nt: TGTGCCAGCCTAGGCGCAGCAAGCTCCTATAATTCACCCCTCCACTTT; cdr3_aa: CASLGAASSYNSPLHF
v_call: TRBV19; j_call: TRBJ2-7; clone_size: NA; d_call: TRBD1; cdr3_nt: TGTGCCAGTAGTATCCCCTACAGGGGTTCCGAGCAGTACTTC; cdr3_aa: CASSIPYRGSEQYF
v_call: TRBV5-1; j_call: TRBJ1-3; clone_size: NA; d_call: NA; cdr3_nt: TGCGCCAGCAGCTTGGCCACTGGCTCTGGAAACACCATATATTTT; cdr3_aa: CASSLATGSGNTIYF
v_call: TRBV28; j_call: TRBJ1-3; clone_size: NA; d_call: TRBD1; cdr3_nt: TGTGCCAGCAGTCCCCCCCGACAGGGGTCGGCTGGAAACACCATATATTTT; cdr3_aa: CASSPPRQGSAGNTIYF
v_call: TRBV9; j_call: TRBJ1-6; clone_size: NA; d_call: NA; cdr3_nt: TGTGCCAGCAGCGTAGAGGGAGCCTATAATTCACCCCTCCACTTT; cdr3_aa: CASSVEGAYNSPLHF
v_call: TRBV15; j_call: TRBJ2-2; clone_size: NA; d_call: NA; cdr3_nt: TGTGCCACCAGCCCTATGAACACCGGGGAGCTGTTTTTT; cdr3_aa: CATSPMNTGELFF
v_call: TRBV5-1; j_call: TRBJ2-2; clone_size: NA; d_call: NA; cdr3_nt: TGCGCCAGCAGCTTGCTTGGGAGAACGAGCACCGGGGAGCTGTTTTTT; cdr3_aa: CASSLLGRTSTGELFF
v_call: TRBV5-4; j_call: TRBJ2-7; clone_size: NA; d_call: NA; cdr3_nt: TGTGCCAGCAGCTTGGAGCTAGCCGGCGAGCAGTACTTC; cdr3_aa: CASSLELAGEQYF
v_call: TRBV3-1/TRBV3-2; j_call: TRBJ1-1; clone_size: NA; d_call: NA; cdr3_nt: TGTGCCAGCAGCCAAGTCGAGGGAACTGAAGCTTTCTTT; cdr3_aa: CASSQVEGTEAFF
v_call: TRBV7-9; j_call: TRBJ2-1; clone_size: NA; d_call: NA; cdr3_nt: TGTGCCAGCATTCTGGGCAGCTCCTACAATGAGCAGTTCTTC; cdr3_aa: CASILGSSYNEQFF
v_call: TRBV18; j_call: TRBJ2-7; clone_size: NA; d_call: TRBD1; cdr3_nt: TGTGCCAGCTCACCAGGGACAGGGAGCTCCTACGAGCAGTACTTC; cdr3_aa: CASSPGTGSSYEQYF
v_call: TRBV21-1; j_call: TRBJ2-2; clone_size: NA; d_call: NA; cdr3_nt: TGTGCCAGCAGCAAGGGACAGGGGAAAGTCGGGGAGCTGTTTTTT; cdr3_aa: CASSKGQGKVGELFF
v_call: TRBV27; j_call: TRBJ1-5; clone_size: NA; d_call: NA; cdr3_nt: TGTGCCAGCAGTTCACAGGGTTTTTTAGGCAATCAGCCCCAGCATTTT; cdr3_aa: CASSSQGFLGNQPQHF
v_call: TRBV6-2/TRBV6-3; j_call: TRBJ1-2; clone_size: NA; d_call: NA; cdr3_nt: TGTGCCAGCAGTCCCCCTACAGGGTCTAACTATGGCTACACCTTC; cdr3_aa: CASSPPTGSNYGYTF
v_call: TRBV9; j_call: TRBJ2-7; clone_size: once; d_call: TRBD1; cdr3_nt: TGTGCCAGCAGCGTAGAGGGGACAGGGGAACCCTACGAGCAGTACTTC; cdr3_aa: CASSVEGTGEPYEQYF
v_call: TRBV5-1; j_call: TRBJ2-1; clone_size: NA; d_call: TRBD2; cdr3_nt: TGCGCCAGCGGGGGGGGAGAACTTGAGCAGTTCTTC; cdr3_aa: CASGGGELEQFF
v_call: TRBV6-2/TRBV6-3; j_call: TRBJ1-1; clone_size: NA; d_call: NA; cdr3_nt: TGTGCCAGCAGTTACTTGGCGGGGCCTTCTGAAGCTTTCTTT; cdr3_aa: CASSYLAGPSEAFF
v_call: TRBV30; j_call: TRBJ2-3; clone_size: NA; d_call: TRBD2; cdr3_nt: TGTGCCTGGAGTGAAGGGACTAGTCTTAGCACAGATACGCAGTATTTT; cdr3_aa: CAWSEGTSLSTDTQYF
v_call: TRBV19; j_call: TRBJ1-1; clone_size: NA; d_call: NA; cdr3_nt: TGTGCCAGTAGTATTGGAGGACAGAGGAACACTGAAGCTTTCTTT; cdr3_aa: CASSIGGQRNTEAFF
v_call: TRBV10-1; j_call: TRBJ2-3; clone_size: NA; d_call: TRBD2; cdr3_nt: TGCGCCAGCAGTAGCGGGGGGTTCCTAGATACGCAGTATTTT; cdr3_aa: CASSSGGFLDTQYF
v_call: TRBV28; j_call: TRBJ2-2; clone_size: NA; d_call: NA; cdr3_nt: TGTGCCAGCAGTGGCGCAGGGCCTCGATCTGGCGGGGAGCTGTTTTTT; cdr3_aa: CASSGAGPRSGGELFF
v_call: TRBV20-1; j_call: TRBJ1-2; clone_size: NA; d_call: NA; cdr3_nt: TGCAGTGCTAGGGGGGGGGATGGCTACACCTTC; cdr3_aa: CSARGGDGYTF
v_call: TRBV6-4; j_call: TRBJ2-3; clone_size: NA; d_call: TRBD2; cdr3_nt: TGTGCCAGCAGTGACGTAGCGGGGGGGCCAGATACGCAGTATTTT; cdr3_aa: CASSDVAGGPDTQYF
v_call: TRBV28; j_call: TRBJ2-7; clone_size: NA; d_call: NA; cdr3_nt: TGTGCCAGCAGTTTAAGAAGTGGCAGGGGCGGCGAGCAGTACTTC; cdr3_aa: CASSLRSGRGGEQYF
v_call: TRBV11-2; j_call: TRBJ1-4; clone_size: NA; d_call: TRBD1; cdr3_nt: TGTGCCAGCAGCCAGACAGGGGTTTTAGAAAAACTGTTTTTT; cdr3_aa: CASSQTGVLEKLFF
v_call: TRBV7-9; j_call: TRBJ2-1; clone_size: NA; d_call: TRBD2; cdr3_nt: TGTGCCAGCAGCTTAATGGCGGGAGGGGGTCAGGTGTCCTACAATGAGCAGTTCTTC; cdr3_aa: CASSLMAGGGQVSYNEQFF
v_call: TRBV7-9; j_call: TRBJ2-4; clone_size: NA; d_call: TRBD2; cdr3_nt: TGTGCCAGCAGCTCCCTCGGGACTAGTGAAAACATTCAGTACTTC; cdr3_aa: CASSSLGTSENIQYF
v_call: TRBV4-2; j_call: TRBJ1-6; clone_size: NA; d_call: NA; cdr3_nt: TGTGCCAGCAGCCAAGGTAGGGAGATCAATTCACCCCTCCACTTT; cdr3_aa: CASSQGREINSPLHF
v_call: TRBV29-1; j_call: TRBJ1-2; clone_size: NA; d_call: TRBD1; cdr3_nt: TGCAGCGTTGAAGATTTACCAGGGGGCCATGGCTACACCTTC; cdr3_aa: CSVEDLPGGHGYTF
v_call: TRBV5-1; j_call: TRBJ2-2; clone_size: NA; d_call: TRBD1; cdr3_nt: TGCGCCAGCAGCTTGGATGGAGGACAGGGTAACACCGGGGAGCTGTTTTTT; cdr3_aa: CASSLDGGQGNTGELFF